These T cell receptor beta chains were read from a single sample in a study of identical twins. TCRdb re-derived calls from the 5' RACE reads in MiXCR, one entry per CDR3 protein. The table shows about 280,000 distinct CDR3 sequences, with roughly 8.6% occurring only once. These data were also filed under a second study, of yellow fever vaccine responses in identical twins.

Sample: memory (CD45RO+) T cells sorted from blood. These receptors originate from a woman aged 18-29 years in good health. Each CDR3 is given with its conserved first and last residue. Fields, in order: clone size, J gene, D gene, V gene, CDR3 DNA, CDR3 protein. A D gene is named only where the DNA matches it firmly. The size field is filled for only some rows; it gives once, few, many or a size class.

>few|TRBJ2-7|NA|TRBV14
TGTGCCAGCAGCCCCAATTCAGGATTTACCTACGAGCAGTACTTC
CASSPNSGFTYEQYF
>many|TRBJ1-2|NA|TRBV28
TGTGCCAGCAGTTTGGAAGGGAATTATGGCTACACCTTC
CASSLEGNYGYTF
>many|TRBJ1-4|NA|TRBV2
TGTGCCAGCAGTGCTGGGAGGGGAGCTGAAAAACTGTTTTTT
CASSAGRGAEKLFF
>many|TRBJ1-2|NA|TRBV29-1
TGCAGCGTTGAAGATCTCGATGGCTACACCTTC
CSVEDLDGYTF
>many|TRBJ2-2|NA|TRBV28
TGTGCCAGCAGAAATACCCCGGGGCTAGGGGAGCTGTTTTTT
CASRNTPGLGELFF
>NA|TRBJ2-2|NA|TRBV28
TGTGCCAGCAGTTTTCGGGCCTTTATTGGCACCGGGGAGCTGTTTTTT
CASSFRAFIGTGELFF
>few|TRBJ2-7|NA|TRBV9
TGTGCCAGCAGCGTAGCTGTGGGGGGAGGCTACGAGCAGTACTTC
CASSVAVGGGYEQYF
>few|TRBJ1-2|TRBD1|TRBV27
TGTGCCAGCAGTTTATCCCTGACAGGGGCCCACTATGGCTACACCTTC
CASSLSLTGAHYGYTF
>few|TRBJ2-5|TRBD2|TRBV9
TGTGCCAGCAGCGTAGGGGCTAGCGGTCGCGAAGAGACCCAGTACTTC
CASSVGASGREETQYF
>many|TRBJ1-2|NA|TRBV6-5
TGTGCCAGCAGTTACTCTTTAGGAGGGTCCACTAACTATGGCTACACCTTC
CASSYSLGGSTNYGYTF
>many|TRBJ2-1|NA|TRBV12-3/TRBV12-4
TGTGCCAGCAAACTACGGGGCGGAATAAACAATGAGCAGTTCTTC
CASKLRGGINNEQFF